Below are 26 T cell receptor beta chains sequenced from a single sample in a study of shared clonotypes between healthy human individuals. Data came from immunoSEQ multiplex PCR; TCRdb stores just in-frame clones and leaves some out. The sample has 730,000 or so clones; roughly 70% are singletons. Material: memory CD4+ T cells sorted from blood. Subset in this sample: CD45RA-negative fraction. The receptors stem from a woman between 25 and 40 years old in good health.

A few counts support this clone. The DNA for the CDR3 is TGTGCCAGCAGTGGACAGGCGAGGGCCAACGTCCTGACTTTC. This translates into CASSGQARANVLTF. The chain employs TRBV28 and TRBJ2-6; TRBD1 matches at 7 bases. From germline, CDR1 is MDHEN and CDR2 SYDVKM. CDR3 size: 14 residues. The V gene end was trimmed by 5 bases and the J gene end by 5 bases; junction bases not matched to a gene: 3.

The rearrangement uses TRBV28 and TRBJ2-5; TRBD1 agrees at 8 bases. CDR3 length: 13 residues. Germline CDR1 MDHEN, CDR2 SYDVKM. V trimming: 11 bases; J trimming: 4 bases; junction bases outside the gene matches: 9. Here the CDR3 reads CAGLDRGGETQYF. The CDR3 DNA sequence: TGTGCCGGCTTAGACAGGGGAGGAGAGACCCAGTACTTC. Full variable domain (missing parts from reference TRBV28 and TRBJ2-5): DVKVTQSSRYLVKRTGEKVFLECVQDMDHENMFWYRQDPGLGLRLIYFSYDVKMKEKGDIPEGYSVSREKKERFSLILESASTNQTSMYLCAGLDRGGETQYFGPGTRLLVL.

The chain's CDR3 is CASSPGPTISYGYTF. In DNA, the CDR3 is TGTGCCAGCTCACCGGGACCGACTATCAGCTATGGCTACACCTTC. V gene TRBV18 combines with J gene TRBJ1-2; a weak D match, TRBD1 (5 bases). Germline CDR1 KGHSH, CDR2 LQKENI. V gave up 3 bases and J gave up 4 bases, with 15 bases separating them. There are 15 residues in the CDR3. The full variable domain, completed using reference TRBV18 and TRBJ1-2, is NAGVMQNPRHLVRRRGQEARLRCSPMKGHSHVYWYRQLPEEGLKFMVYLQKENIIDESGMPKERFSAEFPKEGPSILRIQQVVRGDSAAYFCASSPGPTISYGYTFGSGTRLTVV.

V and J are TRBV5-1 and TRBJ2-6; 8 nucleotides align to TRBD1. V trimming: 5 bases; J trimming: 4 bases; junction bases outside the gene matches: 5. The CDR3 sequence is 15 residues long. Germline V lookup: CDR1 SGHRS, CDR2 YFSETQ. DNA of the CDR3: TGCGCCAGCAGATTGCAGGGGGCCGGGGCCAACGTCCTGACTTTC. Encoded protein: CASRLQGAGANVLTF. Full variable domain (rest looked up from reference TRBV5-1 and TRBJ2-6): KAGVTQTPRYLIKTRGQQVTLSCSPISGHRSVSWYQQTPGQGLQFLFEYFSETQRNKGNFPGRFSGRQFSNSRSEMNVSTLELGDSALYLCASRLQGAGANVLTFGAGSRLTVL.

The chain uses TRBV28 and TRBJ2-6, with D unclear. CDR3 size: 16 residues. Germline loops: CDR1 MDHEN, CDR2 SYDVKM. The V gene lost 6 bases and the J gene lost 0 bases, with 12 bases spanning the gap. CDR3 region: CASSLEFRSGANVLTF. The CDR3 DNA sequence: TGTGCCAGCAGCCTAGAGTTTCGCTCTGGGGCCAACGTCCTGACTTTC.

The rearrangement uses TRBV7-2 and TRBJ1-1; D is ambiguous. V dropped 1 base and J dropped 5 bases, with 20 bases sitting between them. The V gene's germline CDR1 is SGHTA and CDR2 FQGNSA. This CDR3 spans 17 amino acids. CDR3 coding DNA: TGTGCCAGCAGCTTAGACCGGAGGTCAGTAGGAAGTACTGAAGCTTTCTTT. Translation: CASSLDRRSVGSTEAFF. The variable domain in full, with the rest retrieved from reference TRBV7-2 and TRBJ1-1, is GAGVSQSPSNKVTEKGKDVELRCDPISGHTALYWYRQSLGQGLEFLIYFQGNSAPDKSGLPSDRFSAERTGGSVSTLTIQRTQQEDSAVYLCASSLDRRSVGSTEAFFGQGTRLTVV.

The J gene is TRBJ2-1, the V gene TRBV5-4; the D gene is possibly TRBD2 (5 bases). The CDR3 spans 15 residues. Germline CDR1 is SGHNT and CDR2 is YYREEE (reference sequence). V was trimmed by 4 bases and J by 6 bases, leaving 17 bases between them. DNA of the CDR3: TGTGCCAGCAGCGGAGGTCGAACTTCCGGCAATGAGCAGTTCTTC. It encodes CASSGGRTSGNEQFF.

The V gene is TRBV6-1, the J gene TRBJ2-3, with TRBD2 matching over 11 bases. The V gene end was trimmed by 7 bases and the J gene end by 4 bases; junction bases not matched to a gene: 7. The germline gives CDR1 MNHNS, CDR2 SASEGT. The CDR3 has 15 amino acids. CDR3 loop: CASIQRLAGSDTQYF. Here the CDR3 DNA reads TGTGCCAGCATCCAAAGACTAGCGGGATCAGATACGCAGTATTTT.

This clone has just a few counts. Other DNA sequences in the sample encode the same CDR3. The chain joins TRBV9 to TRBJ1-5; 7 bases map to TRBD1. From germline, CDR1 is SGDLS and CDR2 YYNGEE. The V gene end was trimmed by 0 bases and the J gene end by 4 bases; junction bases not matched to a gene: 4. This CDR3 contains 15 residues. CDR3 bases: TGTGCCAGCAGCGTAGACAGGGGCCCGAATCAGCCCCAGCATTTT. Translated: CASSVDRGPNQPQHF.

This chain joins TRBV7-2 and TRBJ2-7; 9 nucleotides line up with TRBD1. With V trimmed by 1 base and J by 2 bases, 3 bases remained unmatched. Germline assignment: CDR1 SGHTA and CDR2 FQGNSA. The CDR3 covers 15 residues. The CDR3 DNA is TGTGCCAGCAGCTTAGGGGGGACAGGGCCCTACGAGCAGTACTTC. This sequence encodes CASSLGGTGPYEQYF.

The rearrangement uses TRBV19 and TRBJ2-2, with 8 bases matching TRBD2. The V segment lost 8 bases and the J segment 4 bases; nucleotides outside the gene matches: 6. The CDR3 runs 14 residues. In germline, CDR1 is LNHDA, CDR2 SQIVND (reference sequence). This chain's CDR3 is CASALAEITGELFF. The DNA for the CDR3 is TGTGCCAGTGCACTAGCGGAAATCACCGGGGAGCTGTTTTTT.

Of note for this clone: A much larger clone sits a single nucleotide away, making a read error possible. The rearrangement joins TRBV5-4 to TRBJ2-3, with no clear D. V dropped 1 base and J dropped 6 bases, with 3 bases sitting between them. The CDR3 totals 11 residues. Germline-derived CDR1 and CDR2 are SGHNT and YYREEE (reference sequence). The CDR3 bases are TGTGCCAGCAGCTTGAGGGATACGCAGTATTTT. It specifies CASSLRDTQYF.

As DNA, the CDR3 is TGTGCCAGCAGCTATACCGGGACCCCTAGTGAGCAGTTCTTC. Translating gives CASSYTGTPSEQFF. The V and J genes are TRBV13 and TRBJ2-1; D is tentatively TRBD1 or TRBD2 (5 bases each). V dropped 4 bases and J dropped 9 bases, with 16 bases sitting between them. Germline V gives CDR1 PRHDT, CDR2 FYEKMQ (reference sequence). CDR3 length: 14 amino acids.

The genes are TRBV30 and TRBJ1-2; tentatively, D is TRBD1 (5 bases). V gave up 3 bases and J gave up 3 bases, with 14 bases separating them. CDR3 length equals 14 residues. Germline V gene sequence: CDR1 GTSNPN, CDR2 SVGIG (reference sequence). CDR3 residues: CAWSGGVGHYGYTF. The CDR3 region has the DNA TGTGCCTGGAGCGGGGGGGTTGGGCACTATGGCTACACCTTC.

J is TRBJ1-4 and V is TRBV27, with 9 bases identical to TRBD1. This CDR3 has 15 amino acids. Looked up from germline, CDR1 is MNHEY and CDR2 is SMNVEV (reference sequence). With 6 bases clipped from V and 7 bases from J, the junction kept 9 bases outside the gene matches. The CDR3 DNA sequence: TGTGCCAGCAGGACCTCCGGGACAGGGCCTGAAAAACTGTTTTTT. Its translation is CASRTSGTGPEKLFF. Full variable domain (outside the CDR3, taken from reference TRBV27 and TRBJ1-4): EAQVTQNPRYLITVTGKKLTVTCSQNMNHEYMSWYRQDPGLGLRQIYYSMNVEVTDKGDVPEGYKVSRKEKRNFPLILESPSPNQTSLYFCASRTSGTGPEKLFFGSGTQLSVL.

The chain is built from TRBV9 and TRBJ2-4, with 8 positions matching TRBD2. CDR1 is SGDLS and CDR2 is YYNGEE in the germline V gene. V lost 0 bases, J lost 5 bases, and 7 bases stayed unmatched. The CDR3 covers 16 residues. CDR3 bases: TGTGCCAGCAGCGTAGACCCCAGCGGGAGTCAAAACATTCAGTACTTC. Its protein is CASSVDPSGSQNIQYF.

V gene TRBV2 combines with J gene TRBJ2-7; the D gene is possibly TRBD1 (6 bases). The V end lost 2 bases, the J end lost 5 bases, and 16 bases lay between the germline ends. Per germline, CDR1 SNHLY and CDR2 FYNNEI. The CDR3 has 15 residues. This CDR3 is CASSELRGRSNEQYF. In DNA, the CDR3 is TGTGCCAGCAGTGAACTCAGGGGTCGATCAAACGAGCAGTACTTC. Full variable domain (missing parts from reference TRBV2 and TRBJ2-7): EPEVTQTPSHQVTQMGQEVILRCVPISNHLYFYWYRQILGQKVEFLVSFYNNEISEKSEIFDDQFSVERPDGSNFTLKIRSTKLEDSAMYFCASSELRGRSNEQYFGPGTRLTVT.

The rearrangement links TRBV7-8 to TRBJ1-1, with 8 bases matching TRBD1. Germline loops: CDR1 SGHVS, CDR2 FQNEAQ. The CDR3 has 15 amino acids. V lost 0 bases, J lost 10 bases, and 10 bases stayed unmatched. The CDR3 loop is CASSLALGQGRRAFF. The CDR3 nucleotides are TGTGCCAGCAGCTTAGCCTTAGGACAGGGCAGGCGAGCTTTCTTT.

The V gene is TRBV19, the J gene TRBJ1-5, with a possible D match to TRBD1 (5 bases). Germline CDR1 is LNHDA and CDR2 is SQIVND (reference sequence). V was cut by 7 bases and J by 9 bases, with 22 bases left in between. The CDR3 is made up of 15 amino acids. The CDR3 loop reads CASKLGAAVLRPQHF. DNA of the CDR3: TGTGCCAGTAAATTAGGGGCAGCCGTCCTGCGGCCCCAGCATTTT.

This chain joins TRBV27 and TRBJ2-7; D remains unclear. CDR1 is MNHEY, CDR2 SMNVEV, per germline (reference sequence). The V end was cut by 3 bases, the J end by 2 bases, with 14 bases between. There are 15 residues in the CDR3. This CDR3 is CASSFYPIEAYEQYF. The CDR3 coding sequence is TGTGCCAGCAGTTTTTACCCGATAGAAGCCTACGAGCAGTACTTC.

This chain uses TRBV14 with TRBJ1-3; tentative D call: TRBD1 (5 bases). CDR3 length: 17 residues. V gave up 0 bases and J gave up 2 bases, with 14 bases separating them. The germline V gene has CDR1 SGHDN and CDR2 FVKESK. The DNA of the CDR3 is TGTGCCAGCAGCCAAGATCGGGGGGAGAGCACTGGAAACACCATATATTTT. This sequence encodes CASSQDRGESTGNTIYF.

J is TRBJ1-2 and V is TRBV28; TRBD1 might be the D (5 bases). The V gene's germline CDR1 is MDHEN and CDR2 SYDVKM. The CDR3 spans 14 residues. V was shortened by 3 bases and J by 3 bases, with 11 bases between the two germline ends. The CDR3 DNA follows: TGTGCCAGCAGTTTGGGGGGGATGGACTATGGCTACACCTTC. Its translation: CASSLGGMDYGYTF.

This clone was detected only once. The rearrangement joins TRBV7-9 to TRBJ1-1, with D possibly matching TRBD1 (6 bases). V was trimmed by 5 bases and J by 3 bases, leaving 13 bases between them. Germline-derived CDR1 and CDR2 are SEHNR and FQNEAQ (reference sequence). The CDR3 is 14 amino acids. This chain's CDR3 is CASSRTDPYTEAFF. Written as DNA, the CDR3 is TGTGCCAGCAGCCGGACAGATCCCTACACTGAAGCTTTCTTT.

The J gene is TRBJ1-1, the V gene TRBV7-2; TRBD1 matches at 10 bases. From germline, CDR1 is SGHTA and CDR2 FQGNSA. J was trimmed by 3 bases and V by 5 bases; bases with no gene match: 6. The length of the CDR3 is 15 residues. CDR3 region: CASSATGTGDTEAFF. DNA of the CDR3: TGTGCCAGCAGCGCCACCGGGACAGGGGACACTGAAGCTTTCTTT.

The rearrangement joins TRBV10-3 to TRBJ2-1; perhaps TRBD2 as D (6 bases). CDR1 is ENHRY, CDR2 SYGVKD, per germline. The CDR3 runs to 16 residues. Deletions cut 1 base from V and 2 bases from J, with 12 bases between. CDR3 residues: CAISELKTSPYNEQFF. DNA for the CDR3: TGTGCCATCAGTGAGTTAAAGACTAGTCCCTACAATGAGCAGTTCTTC.

This clone appeared a single time. The rearrangement links TRBV7-6 to TRBJ2-4, with D maybe TRBD1 (6 bases). Germline CDR1 is SGHVS and CDR2 is FNYEAQ. The V gene lost 5 bases and the J gene lost 0 bases, with 20 bases spanning the gap. CDR3 size: 18 residues. CDR3 nucleotides: TGTGCCAGCAGCAAACTGCCGGGACAAGCCACAGCCAAAAACATTCAGTACTTC. The encoded protein is CASSKLPGQATAKNIQYF.